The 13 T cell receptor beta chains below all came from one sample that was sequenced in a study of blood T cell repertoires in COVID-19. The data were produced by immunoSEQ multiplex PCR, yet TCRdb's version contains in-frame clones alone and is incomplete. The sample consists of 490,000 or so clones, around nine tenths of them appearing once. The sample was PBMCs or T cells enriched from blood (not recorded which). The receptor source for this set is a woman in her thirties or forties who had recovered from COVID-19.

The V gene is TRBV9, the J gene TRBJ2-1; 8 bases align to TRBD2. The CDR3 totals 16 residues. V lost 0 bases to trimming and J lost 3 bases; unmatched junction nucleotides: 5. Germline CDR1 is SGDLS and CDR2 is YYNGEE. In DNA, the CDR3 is TGTGCCAGCAGCGTAGTGAGCGGGAGTGGCTACAATGAGCAGTTCTTC. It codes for CASSVVSGSGYNEQFF.

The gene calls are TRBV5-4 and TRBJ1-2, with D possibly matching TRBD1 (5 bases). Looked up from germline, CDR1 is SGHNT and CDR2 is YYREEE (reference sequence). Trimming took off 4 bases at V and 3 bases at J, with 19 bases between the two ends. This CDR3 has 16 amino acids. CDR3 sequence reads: CASSRNHWGTDYGYTF. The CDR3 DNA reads TGTGCCAGCAGCCGTAATCACTGGGGGACTGACTATGGCTACACCTTC.

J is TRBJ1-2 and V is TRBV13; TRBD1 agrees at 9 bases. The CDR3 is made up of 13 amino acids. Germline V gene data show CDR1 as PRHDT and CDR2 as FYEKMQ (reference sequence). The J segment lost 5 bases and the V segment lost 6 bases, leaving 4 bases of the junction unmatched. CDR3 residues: CASRKGTGYGYTF. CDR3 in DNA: TGTGCCAGCAGAAAAGGGACAGGGTATGGCTACACCTTC. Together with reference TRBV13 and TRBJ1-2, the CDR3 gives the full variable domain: AAGVIQSPRHLIKEKRETATLKCYPIPRHDTVYWYQQGPGQDPQFLISFYEKMQSDKGSIPDRFSAQQFSDYHSELNMSSLELGDSALYFCASRKGTGYGYTFGSGTRLTVV.

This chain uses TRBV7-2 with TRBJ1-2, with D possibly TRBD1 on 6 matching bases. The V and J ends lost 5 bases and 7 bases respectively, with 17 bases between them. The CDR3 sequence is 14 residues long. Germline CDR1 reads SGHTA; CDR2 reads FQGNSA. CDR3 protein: CASSPPGRGSGYTF. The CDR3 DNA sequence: TGTGCCAGCAGCCCGCCGGGCAGGGGTAGTGGCTACACCTTC. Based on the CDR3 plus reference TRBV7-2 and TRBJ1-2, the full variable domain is GAGVSQSPSNKVTEKGKDVELRCDPISGHTALYWYRQSLGQGLEFLIYFQGNSAPDKSGLPSDRFSAERTGGSVSTLTIQRTQQEDSAVYLCASSPPGRGSGYTFGSGTRLTVV.

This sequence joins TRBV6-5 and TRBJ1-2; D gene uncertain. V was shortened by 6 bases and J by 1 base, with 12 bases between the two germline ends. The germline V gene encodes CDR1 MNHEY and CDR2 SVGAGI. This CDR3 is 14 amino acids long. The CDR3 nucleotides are TGTGCCAGCAGGAGAAATATTGATAACTATGGCTACACCTTC. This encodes CASRRNIDNYGYTF.

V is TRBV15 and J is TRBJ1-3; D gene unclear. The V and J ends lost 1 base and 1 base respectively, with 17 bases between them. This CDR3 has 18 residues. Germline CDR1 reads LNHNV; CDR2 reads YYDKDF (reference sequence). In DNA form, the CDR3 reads TGTGCCACCAGCAGAGCCCCCCGGTTACGAGTATCTGGAAACACCATATATTTT. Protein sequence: CATSRAPRLRVSGNTIYF.

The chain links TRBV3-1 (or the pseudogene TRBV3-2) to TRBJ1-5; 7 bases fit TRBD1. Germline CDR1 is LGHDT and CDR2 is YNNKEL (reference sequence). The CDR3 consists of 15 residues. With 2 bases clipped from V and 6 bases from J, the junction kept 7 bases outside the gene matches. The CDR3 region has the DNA TGTGCCAGCAGCCAATCGACAGGGAGACGTCAGCCCCAGCATTTT. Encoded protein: CASSQSTGRRQPQHF.

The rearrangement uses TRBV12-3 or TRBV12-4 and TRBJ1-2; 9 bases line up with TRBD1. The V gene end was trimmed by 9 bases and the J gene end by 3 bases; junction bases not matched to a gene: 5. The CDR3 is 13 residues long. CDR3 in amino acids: CASRDREDYGYTF. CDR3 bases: TGTGCCAGTAGGGACAGGGAGGACTATGGCTACACCTTC.

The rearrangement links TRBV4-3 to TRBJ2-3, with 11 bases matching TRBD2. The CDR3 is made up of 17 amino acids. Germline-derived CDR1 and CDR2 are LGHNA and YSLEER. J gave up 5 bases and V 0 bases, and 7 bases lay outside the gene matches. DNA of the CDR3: TGCGCCAGCAGCCAAGATTACTCTAGCGGGGGGATAGATACGCAGTATTTT. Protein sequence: CASSQDYSSGGIDTQYF.

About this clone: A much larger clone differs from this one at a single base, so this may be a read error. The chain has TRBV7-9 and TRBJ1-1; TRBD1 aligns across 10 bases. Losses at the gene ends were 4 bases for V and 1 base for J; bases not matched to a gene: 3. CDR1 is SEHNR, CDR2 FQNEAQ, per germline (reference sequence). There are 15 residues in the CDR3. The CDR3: CASSYRDRGNTEAFF. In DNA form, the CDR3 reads TGTGCCAGCAGCTACCGGGACAGGGGGAACACTGAAGCTTTCTTT.

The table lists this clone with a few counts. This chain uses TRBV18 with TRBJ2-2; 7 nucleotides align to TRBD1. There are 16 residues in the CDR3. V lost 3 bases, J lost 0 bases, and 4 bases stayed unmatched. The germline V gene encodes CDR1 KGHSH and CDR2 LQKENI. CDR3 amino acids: CASSPGQVTNTGELFF. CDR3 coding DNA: TGTGCCAGCTCACCCGGACAGGTTACGAACACCGGGGAGCTGTTTTTT. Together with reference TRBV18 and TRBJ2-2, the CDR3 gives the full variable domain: NAGVMQNPRHLVRRRGQEARLRCSPMKGHSHVYWYRQLPEEGLKFMVYLQKENIIDESGMPKERFSAEFPKEGPSILRIQQVVRGDSAAYFCASSPGQVTNTGELFFGEGSRLTVL.

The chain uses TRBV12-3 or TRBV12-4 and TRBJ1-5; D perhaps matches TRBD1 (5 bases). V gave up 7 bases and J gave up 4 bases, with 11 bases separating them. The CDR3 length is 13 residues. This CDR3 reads CASMGGGNQPQHF. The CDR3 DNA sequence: TGTGCCAGCATGGGGGGAGGGAATCAGCCCCAGCATTTT.

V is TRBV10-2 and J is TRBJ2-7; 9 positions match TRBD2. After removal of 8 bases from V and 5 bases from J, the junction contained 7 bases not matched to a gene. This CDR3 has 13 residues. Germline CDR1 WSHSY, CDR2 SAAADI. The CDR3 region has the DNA TGCGCCAGCGGGGCTAGCGGGATCAACGAGCAGTACTTC. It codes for CASGASGINEQYF.